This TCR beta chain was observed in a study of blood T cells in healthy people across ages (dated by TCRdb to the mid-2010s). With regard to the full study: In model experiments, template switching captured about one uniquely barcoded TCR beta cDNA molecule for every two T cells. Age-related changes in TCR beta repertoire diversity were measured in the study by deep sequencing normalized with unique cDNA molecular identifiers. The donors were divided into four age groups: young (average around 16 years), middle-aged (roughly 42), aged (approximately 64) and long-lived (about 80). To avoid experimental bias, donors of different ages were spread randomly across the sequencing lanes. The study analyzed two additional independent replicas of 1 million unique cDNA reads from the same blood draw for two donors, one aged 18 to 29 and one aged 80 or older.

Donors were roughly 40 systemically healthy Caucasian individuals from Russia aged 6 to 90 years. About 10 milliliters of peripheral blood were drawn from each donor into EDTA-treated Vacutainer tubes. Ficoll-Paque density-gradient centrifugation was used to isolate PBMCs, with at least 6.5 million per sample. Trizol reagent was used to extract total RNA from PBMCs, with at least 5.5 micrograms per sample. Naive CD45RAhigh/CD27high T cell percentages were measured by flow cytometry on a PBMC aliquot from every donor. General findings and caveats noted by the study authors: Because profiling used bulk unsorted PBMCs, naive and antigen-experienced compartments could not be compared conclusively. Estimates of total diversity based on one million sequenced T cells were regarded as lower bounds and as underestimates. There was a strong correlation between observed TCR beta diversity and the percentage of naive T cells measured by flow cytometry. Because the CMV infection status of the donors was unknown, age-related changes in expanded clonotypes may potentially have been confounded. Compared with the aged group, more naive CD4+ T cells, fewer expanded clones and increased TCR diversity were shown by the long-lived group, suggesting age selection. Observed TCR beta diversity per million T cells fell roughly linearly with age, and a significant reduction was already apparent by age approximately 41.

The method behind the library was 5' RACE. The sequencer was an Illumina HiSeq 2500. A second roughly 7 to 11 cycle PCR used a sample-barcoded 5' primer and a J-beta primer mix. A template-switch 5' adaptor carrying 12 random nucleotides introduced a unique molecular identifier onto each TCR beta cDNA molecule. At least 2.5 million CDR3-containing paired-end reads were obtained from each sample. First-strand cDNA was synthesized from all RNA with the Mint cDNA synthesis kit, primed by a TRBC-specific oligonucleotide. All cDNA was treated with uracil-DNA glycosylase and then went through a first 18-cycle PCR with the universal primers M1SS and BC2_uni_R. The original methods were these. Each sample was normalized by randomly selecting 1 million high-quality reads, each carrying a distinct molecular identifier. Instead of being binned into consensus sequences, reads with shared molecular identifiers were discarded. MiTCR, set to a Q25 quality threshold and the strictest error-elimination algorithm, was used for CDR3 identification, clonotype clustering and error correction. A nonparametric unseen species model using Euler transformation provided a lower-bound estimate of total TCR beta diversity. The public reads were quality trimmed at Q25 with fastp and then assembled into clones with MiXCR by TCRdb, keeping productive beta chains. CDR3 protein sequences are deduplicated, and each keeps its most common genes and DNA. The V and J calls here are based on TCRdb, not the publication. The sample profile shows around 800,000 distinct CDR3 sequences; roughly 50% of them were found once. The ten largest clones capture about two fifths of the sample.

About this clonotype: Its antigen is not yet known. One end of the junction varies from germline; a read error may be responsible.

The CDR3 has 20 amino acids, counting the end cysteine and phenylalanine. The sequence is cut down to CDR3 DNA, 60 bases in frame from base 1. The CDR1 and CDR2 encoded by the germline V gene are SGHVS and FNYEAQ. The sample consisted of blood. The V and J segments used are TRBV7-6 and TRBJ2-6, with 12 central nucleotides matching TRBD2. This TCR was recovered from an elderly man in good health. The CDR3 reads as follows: CASSLGGTSGPTRGANALTF. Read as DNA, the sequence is TGTGCCAGCAGCTTAGGGGGGACTAGCGGGCCCACGCGGGGGGCCAACGCCCTGACTTTC.